One sample yielded the 18 T cell receptor beta chains listed below, sequenced in a study of blood T cell repertoires in COVID-19. Assay: immunoSEQ multiplex PCR; the TCRdb copy retains only in-frame clones and omits some. This repertoire shows around 150,000 clones, approximately 88% found once; its top ten account for 10%. Sample: peripheral blood. The receptors were sampled from a man aged 55 to 69 with active or convalescent COVID-19.

This chain joins TRBV28 and TRBJ2-1; 11 bases are shared with TRBD1. Looked up from germline, CDR1 is MDHEN and CDR2 is SYDVKM. With 3 bases clipped from V and 7 bases from J, the junction kept 8 bases outside the gene matches. This CDR3 comprises 16 residues. For the CDR3, the DNA is TGTGCCAGCAGTTTTTGGGGACAGGGGGTAAAAAATGAGCAGTTCTTC. This sequence encodes CASSFWGQGVKNEQFF.

The genes are TRBV28 and TRBJ1-1, with 10 bases identical to TRBD1. The CDR3 has 15 amino acids. J lost 6 bases, V lost 9 bases, and 13 bases had no gene match. Germline V gene lookup returns CDR1 MDHEN and CDR2 SYDVKM. Written as DNA, the CDR3 is TGTGCCAGTATGCAGGGACAGGGGAATTTCGCTGAAGCTTTCTTT. As protein: CASMQGQGNFAEAFF.

The V call is TRBV7-2, the J call TRBJ2-2, with a weak D call TRBD1 (6 bases). CDR1 and CDR2 (germline): SGHTA, FQGNSA. Trimming removed 3 bases at V and 8 bases at J, with 10 bases between. CDR3 size: 13 residues. CDR3 in DNA: TGTGCCAGCAGCTTTGGGGGCAGTGGGGAGCTGTTTTTT. It specifies CASSFGGSGELFF.

J is TRBJ2-6 and V is TRBV5-1, with 15 positions matching TRBD2. Trimming removed 4 bases from V and 0 bases from J; junction bases left unmatched: 8. The CDR3 extends over 20 amino acids. The V gene's germline CDR1 is SGHRS and CDR2 YFSETQ. The CDR3 DNA reads as TGCGCCAGCAGCCCTGGACTAGCGGGAGGGCTAAGCTCTGGGGCCAACGTCCTGACTTTC. Encoded protein: CASSPGLAGGLSSGANVLTF.

The chain uses TRBV18 and TRBJ1-1; 7 nucleotides line up with TRBD1. The CDR3 spans 13 residues. J was trimmed by 10 bases and V by 5 bases; bases with no gene match: 10. The V gene's germline CDR1 is KGHSH and CDR2 LQKENI. CDR3 nucleotides: TGTGCCAGCTCAGAGGGGGCAGGTAGCCGAGCTTTCTTT. It encodes CASSEGAGSRAFF.

For the CDR3, the DNA is TGTGCCATCCCTAGTGGGACAGGGGGGATCTATGGCTACACCTTC. Translated, it gives CAIPSGTGGIYGYTF. This rearrangement joins TRBV10-3 to TRBJ1-2; 11 bases match TRBD1. The junction had 9 bases not matched to a gene; V was cut back by 8 bases and J by 4 bases. This CDR3 is built from 15 residues. Germline loops: CDR1 ENHRY, CDR2 SYGVKD.

The chain carries TRBV16 and TRBJ1-5; perhaps TRBD1 as D (6 bases). V was trimmed by 2 bases and J by 7 bases, leaving 12 bases between them. Germline V gene data show CDR1 as KGHSY and CDR2 as FQNENV. The CDR3 has 14 residues. CDR3 coding DNA: TGTGCCAGCAGCCAAGGGACTAGGGGGCAGCCCCAGCATTTT. Translating gives CASSQGTRGQPQHF.

As DNA, the CDR3 is TGTGCCACCAGCAAACAGACAGGGGGAGGAGAGACCCAGTACTTC. This codes for CATSKQTGGGETQYF. The chain links TRBV15 to TRBJ2-5, with 9 bases that match TRBD1. This CDR3 comprises 15 residues. The ends lost 4 bases at V and 4 bases at J; junction bases unmatched: 7. Germline-derived CDR1 and CDR2 are LNHNV and YYDKDF (reference sequence).

The chain employs TRBV30 and TRBJ1-2; TRBD1 might be the D (5 bases). Between the trimmed V and J ends, which lost 0 bases and 4 bases, there was a span of 12 bases. CDR3 length equals 14 residues. Germline V lookup: CDR1 GTSNPN, CDR2 SVGIG (reference sequence). The CDR3: CAWSVRGGTYGYTF. The CDR3 region has the DNA TGTGCCTGGAGTGTACGAGGAGGGACCTATGGCTACACCTTC.

The chain combines TRBV4-2 with TRBJ2-3; the match to TRBD2 covers 9 bases. CDR3 length: 17 amino acids. The ends lost 3 bases at V and 2 bases at J; junction bases unmatched: 9. CDR1 is LGHNA and CDR2 is YNFKEQ in the germline V gene. The CDR3 DNA reads TGTGCCAGCAGCCAGATTAGGACTAGCGATTCCACAGATACGCAGTATTTT. It yields the protein CASSQIRTSDSTDTQYF.

The table lists this clone with a few counts. The rearrangement links TRBV11-2 to TRBJ2-7; 8 bases align to TRBD1. The CDR3 loop spans 15 amino acids. CDR1 is SGHAT and CDR2 is FQNNGV in the germline V gene. V shed 5 bases, J shed 3 bases, and the junction held 9 bases outside the gene matches. The CDR3 is CASSKRTGSDYEQYF. CDR3 DNA sequence: TGTGCCAGCAGCAAACGGACAGGGTCTGACTACGAGCAGTACTTC.

V is TRBV12-2 and J is TRBJ2-1; TRBD2, the table's D call, was not compared with the DNA. TRBV12-2 is annotated as a pseudogene. The CDR3 totals 18 residues. In nucleotides, the CDR3 is TGTGCAAGTCGCTTACCCCGCCTAGGAAAGAGCTCCTACAATGAGCAGTTCTTC. Its translation: CASRLPRLGKSSYNEQFF.

The V call is TRBV18, the J call TRBJ2-6, with D possibly TRBD1 on 6 matching bases. Between the trimmed V and J ends, which lost 2 bases and 1 base, there was a span of 12 bases. The CDR3 is made up of 17 amino acids. The germline CDR1 and CDR2 sequences are KGHSH and LQKENI. CDR3 nucleotides: TGTGCCAGCTCACCAACCGGGACACTTTCTGGGGCCAACGTCCTGACTTTC. It specifies CASSPTGTLSGANVLTF.

The chain has TRBV5-4 and TRBJ1-3, with TRBD1 matching 9 bases. CDR3 length equals 16 residues. Trimming took 4 bases from V and 4 from J; bases not matched to a gene: 9. CDR1 is SGHNT, CDR2 YYREEE, per germline (reference sequence). CDR3 coding DNA: TGTGCCAGCAGCCCGACCCCGGACAGGGGAGGAAACACCATATATTTT. The encoded protein is CASSPTPDRGGNTIYF.

The chain combines TRBV28 with TRBJ2-3; possibly TRBD1 for D (6 bases). V was shortened by 6 bases and J by 0 bases, with 16 bases between the two germline ends. CDR1 MDHEN and CDR2 SYDVKM come from the germline V gene. CDR3 size: 16 residues. The CDR3 loop is CASRGDRSSSTDTQYF. In DNA form, the CDR3 reads TGTGCCAGCAGGGGAGACAGGTCCTCAAGCACAGATACGCAGTATTTT.

V usage is TRBV24-1 and J usage is TRBJ1-4; 10 positions match TRBD1. CDR3 length: 14 amino acids. Germline CDR1 and CDR2: KGHDR and SFDVKD. J gave up 8 bases and V 7 bases, and 6 bases lay outside the gene matches. The CDR3: CATSVGQGHEKLFF. As DNA, the CDR3 is TGTGCCACCAGCGTGGGACAGGGGCACGAAAAACTGTTTTTT.

The V and J genes are TRBV7-3 and TRBJ2-5; 11 positions agree with TRBD2. Trimming removed 5 bases from V and 1 base from J; junction bases left unmatched: 6. Germline V gene data show CDR1 as SGHTA and CDR2 as FQGTGA. The CDR3 spans 16 residues. The CDR3 loop is CASSAGLAGLQETQYF. CDR3 bases: TGTGCCAGCAGCGCCGGACTAGCGGGCCTCCAAGAGACCCAGTACTTC.

The V and J genes are TRBV18 and TRBJ2-4, with D tentatively TRBD2 (5 bases). CDR1 and CDR2 (germline): KGHSH, LQKENI. The V and J ends lost 6 bases and 0 bases respectively, with 9 bases between them. CDR3 length equals 14 residues. CDR3 sequence (DNA): TGTGCCAGCTCCGGGGAGCTAGCCAAAAACATTCAGTACTTC. It specifies CASSGELAKNIQYF.